The T cell receptor (beta chain) described here comes from a study of identical twins. General study findings and limits: A lower insertion count was a feature of abundant cord blood beta clonotypes, with no such feature in memory repertoires. Models predicted too little out-of-frame TCR alpha sharing in monozygotic twins.

V was clipped by 2 bases and J by 0 bases, with 5 bases between them. The CDR3 length is 15 residues. Looked up from germline, CDR1 is MNHNS and CDR2 is SASEGT. cDNA molecules carried unique molecular identifiers, and template switching added a universal primer site. TCRdb itself ran the 5' RACE reads through MiXCR, one entry per CDR3 protein. The repertoire consists of some 1,600,000 distinct CDR3 sequences, with about 32% occurring once and the leading ten covering over 0.25%. A remark on this clonotype: Its matching antigen is unknown.

The TCR comes from a newborn girl in good health. Source material: cord blood. The rearrangement uses TRBV6-1 and TRBJ1-6; possibly TRBD1 for D (5 bases). The chain's CDR3 is CASSEQGSYNSPLHF. The CDR3 DNA is TGTGCCAGCAGTGAACAGGGCTCCTATAATTCACCCCTCCACTTT.